This record looks at one T cell receptor (beta chain) sequence and its context. Per the original methods: How many nucleated cells were present was estimated from reference gene primer amplification. The data were produced by immunoSEQ multiplex PCR, yet TCRdb's version contains in-frame clones alone and is incomplete. Clonal size and the V and J genes are those of that table, whereas D and trimming came from the DNA. The repertoire has 55,000 to 75,000 clones, 80% of them found once; the top ten carry almost 10%. The sample originates from a study of blood T cell repertoires in COVID-19. Study-wide context: There were acute and convalescent COVID-19 samples, and they came from the United States, Italy and Spain. Nucleic acid was either cDNA or gDNA, and it came from T cells, B-cell-depleted T cells, or PBMCs.

CDR3 length: 14 amino acids. The V gene lost 1 base and the J gene lost 1 base, with 7 bases spanning the gap. CDR1 is LGHDT, CDR2 YNNKEL, per germline (reference sequence). This chain connects TRBV3-1 (or the pseudogene TRBV3-2) to TRBJ1-1; D is perhaps TRBD1 (6 bases). The clonotype originates from a human donor in a cohort sampled during active COVID-19. What was sequenced was peripheral blood. CDR3 nucleotides: TGTGCCAGCAGCCAAGTACAGGGGAACACTGAAGCTTTCTTT. Translated: CASSQVQGNTEAFF.